The rows below give T cell receptor beta chains drawn from one sample of a study of metastatic and nonmetastatic thyroid tumors. TCRdb called clones again from the PCR reads with MiXCR. The sample consists of 25,000 to 40,000 clones, approximately 19% of them appearing once. The sequenced sample consisted of blood. Receptor source: a female donor with papillary thyroid cancer or a benign thyroid nodule (not recorded which). Some clones in this sample may be carry-over from other donors' samples. CDR3s include the opening cysteine and the closing phenylalanine or tryptophan. The D gene is left open where the match is weak. Some rows mark clone size as missing; the rest say once, few, many or name a class of expanded clone.

clone_size j_call v_call d_call cdr3_nt cdr3_aa
many TRBJ1-1 TRBV3-1 TRBD1 TGTGCCAGCAGCCCGACAGGGGGCGAAACTGAAGCTTTCTTT CASSPTGGETEAFF
. TRBJ2-1 TRBV7-2 TRBD1 TGTGCCAGCAGCTTACCGGGACAGACGTACAATGAGCAGTTCTTC CASSLPGQTYNEQFF
many TRBJ1-4 TRBV12-3/TRBV12-4 . TGTGCCAGCAGCCCAGGGGACCGAAGAGCGGAAAAACTGTTTTTT CASSPGDRRAEKLFF
many TRBJ1-1 TRBV6-5 TRBD1 TGTGCCAGCAGTTACTCGGAGGGGGACAGGGGGAGAACTGAAGCTTTCTTT CASSYSEGDRGRTEAFF
. TRBJ2-2 TRBV11-2 . TGTGCCAGCAGCTTAGATCCGGACAAGTACCTTAACACCGGGGAGCTGTTTTTT CASSLDPDKYLNTGELFF
many TRBJ1-5 TRBV4-1 TRBD1 TGCGCCAGCAGCCAAGACGGGACAGGGCCTTATAGCAATCAGCCCCAGCATTTT CASSQDGTGPYSNQPQHF
medium-sized TRBJ2-2 TRBV27 . TGTGCCAGCAGTACCCTGGGCCTGGCGAACACCGGGGAGCTGTTTTTT CASSTLGLANTGELFF
. TRBJ2-1 TRBV4-1 . TGCGCCAGCAGCCAAGATTCCAGCGGGCACTACAATGAGCAGTTCTTC CASSQDSSGHYNEQFF
few TRBJ2-7 TRBV6-1 . TGTGCCAGCAGTAGGGATTCGGATAGGGAGCAGTACTTC CASSRDSDREQYF
. TRBJ2-3 TRBV5-1 . TGCGCCAGCAGGCACCAAAGCAGGGGCGATACGCAGTATTTT CASRHQSRGDTQYF
. TRBJ2-6 TRBV2 . TGTGCCAGCGGAGGGGGTACTGGGGCCAACGTCCTGACTTTC CASGGGTGANVLTF
medium-sized TRBJ2-1 TRBV6-4 . TGTGCCAGCTCGACAGGGGAGGGTGAGCAGTTCTTC CASSTGEGEQFF
medium-sized TRBJ1-6 TRBV7-8 TRBD1 TGTGCCAGCAGCACGGGACAGGGGCATAATTCACCCCTCCACTTT CASSTGQGHNSPLHF
many TRBJ1-3 TRBV6-2/TRBV6-3 . TGTGCCAGCAGCCCGTCACGCTCTGGAAACACCATATATTTT CASSPSRSGNTIYF
. TRBJ2-3 TRBV28 . TGTGCCGCCTGGGGAACAGATACGCAGTATTTT CAAWGTDTQYF
many TRBJ2-3 TRBV4-1 . TGCGCCAGCAGCCAAGTTGGTAGGGTTCGCACAGATACGCAGTATTTT CASSQVGRVRTDTQYF
. TRBJ2-2 TRBV12-3/TRBV12-4 TRBD2 TGTGCCAGCAGTTTAGCCCCACTAGCGGGAGTTGGTGGGGAGCTGTTTTTT CASSLAPLAGVGGELFF
medium-sized TRBJ2-1 TRBV6-1 . TGTGCCAGCCAAGACTGGGCAGGGAGGCATGAGCAGTTCTTC CASQDWAGRHEQFF
. TRBJ2-7 TRBV11-3 TRBD1 TGTGCCAGCAGCTTAGAAGGACAGGGGAGCTCCTACGAGCAGTACTTC CASSLEGQGSSYEQYF
many TRBJ1-1 TRBV29-1 . TGCAGCGTATTCAGGTCGGAGGGTGAAGCTTTCTTT CSVFRSEGEAFF
many TRBJ2-3 TRBV20-1 TRBD2 TGCAGTGCTAGAGATATAATAGCGGGGAGTCGGGATACGCAGTATTTT CSARDIIAGSRDTQYF
many TRBJ1-1 TRBV5-6 . TGTGCCAGCACCCCCGACAGGCGAATCACTGAAGCTTTCTTT CASTPDRRITEAFF
. TRBJ2-1 TRBV7-2 . TGTGCCAGCAGCTCCGATACAGGGAACGAGCAGTTCTTC CASSSDTGNEQFF
. TRBJ2-1 TRBV24-1 . TGTGCCACCAGTATCCAGGGATGGGGCAATGAGCAGTTCTTC CATSIQGWGNEQFF
many TRBJ1-5 TRBV6-2/TRBV6-3 . TGTGCCAGCAGTTACATTAGTTTAACAGGAGGACAGCCCCAGCATTTT CASSYISLTGGQPQHF
many TRBJ2-7 TRBV5-4 . TGTGCCAGCAGCTTGGGGGCAGGGCCCCACGAGCAGTACTTC CASSLGAGPHEQYF
many TRBJ2-5 TRBV6-4 TRBD2 TGTGCCAGCAGGACTAGCGGGGGGGCCGGGGAGACCCAGTACTTC CASRTSGGAGETQYF
. TRBJ1-2 TRBV6-5 . TGTGCCAGCAGTTACTCGATACAGGAACCAACCTATGGCTACACCTTC CASSYSIQEPTYGYTF
. TRBJ1-2 TRBV4-3 TRBD1 TGCGCCAGCAGCCTAGCCGTGACAGGGTCGCATGGCTACACCTTC CASSLAVTGSHGYTF
many TRBJ1-1 TRBV12-3/TRBV12-4 . TGTGCCAGCGGTCCGCCGGGGAACACTGAAGCTTTCTTT CASGPPGNTEAFF
. TRBJ2-7 TRBV5-1 . TGCGCCAGCAGCTTGGCGAGGGTCGGGGACTTAGCCTACGAGCAGTACTTC CASSLARVGDLAYEQYF
. TRBJ2-1 TRBV7-3 TRBD2 TGTGCCAGCAGCTTCGTTAGCGGGAGGTACAATGAGCAGTTCTTC CASSFVSGRYNEQFF
. TRBJ2-2 TRBV9 TRBD1 TGTGCCAGCAACCATCCGGGACAGGGGGACACCGGGGAGCTGTTTTTT CASNHPGQGDTGELFF
few TRBJ2-3 TRBV27 . TGTGCCAGCAGTTTATCGGATCTGGGGCGCACAGATACGCAGTATTTT CASSLSDLGRTDTQYF
many TRBJ1-2 TRBV9 . TGTGCCAGCAGTCCTTCCCACCGGGACAAAGGCTACACCTTC CASSPSHRDKGYTF
many TRBJ2-1 TRBV12-3/TRBV12-4 . TGTGCCAGCTGCTTAGGGGGGGTAGCCTACAATGAGCAGTTCTTC CASCLGGVAYNEQFF
many TRBJ2-1 TRBV3-1 TRBD2 TGCGCCAGCAGCCATCCCGGGACTAGCGGAGGCAATGAGCAGTTCTTC CASSHPGTSGGNEQFF
. TRBJ1-1 TRBV20-1 TRBD1 TGCAGTGCGGTCGACAGGGGGCCTACTGAAGCTTTCTTT CSAVDRGPTEAFF
. TRBJ2-3 TRBV7-3 . TGTGCCAGCAGCAAATCTAGCACAGATACGCAGTATTTT CASSKSSTDTQYF
. TRBJ1-1 TRBV7-9 TRBD1 TGTGCCAGCAGGCCTACAGGGGGTGACGGTGAAGCTTTCTTT CASRPTGGDGEAFF
many TRBJ1-1 TRBV18 TRBD1 TGTGCCAGCTCATCGACAGGGGGCACTGAAGCTTTCTTT CASSSTGGTEAFF
few TRBJ1-4 TRBV6-1 . TGTGCCAGCATTCCAGGACAGTGGAATGAAAAACTGTTTTTT CASIPGQWNEKLFF
. TRBJ2-1 TRBV11-3 . TGTGCCAGCAGCTTAGATAGATCCGATGAGCAGTTCTTC CASSLDRSDEQFF
many TRBJ1-2 TRBV29-1 . TGCAGCGTTGACGGGATAGGGCGTACAGTGGGTGGCTACACCTTC CSVDGIGRTVGGYTF
many TRBJ1-6 TRBV5-6 . TGTGCCAGCAGTCCTAGTGCCAGGGAAACACCCCTCCACTTT CASSPSARETPLHF
few TRBJ2-6 TRBV7-2 . TGTGCCAGCAGCTTAGTCGCCCTCCGCTCTGGGGCCAACGTCCTGACTTTC CASSLVALRSGANVLTF
few TRBJ2-6 TRBV6-1 TRBD2 TGTGCCAGCAGTGAAATGTCTTGGGGGGGAGGGGCCAACGTCCTGACTTTC CASSEMSWGGGANVLTF
. TRBJ2-7 TRBV11-3 TRBD2 TGTGCCAGCAGCTTATCCGGGACTAGCGTCTACGAGCAGTACTTC CASSLSGTSVYEQYF
many TRBJ2-1 TRBV2 . TGTGCCAGCAGGGGACAAATAGTTGAGCAGTTCTTC CASRGQIVEQFF
many TRBJ2-3 TRBV10-2 TRBD2 TGCGCCAGCGCGGGGGGGCGGGTAGATACGCAGTATTTT CASAGGRVDTQYF
many TRBJ1-5 TRBV6-2/TRBV6-3 . TGTGCCAGCAGCCTACAGTGGGGAGGGAGCAATCAGCCCCAGCATTTT CASSLQWGGSNQPQHF
many TRBJ1-5 TRBV10-3 . TGTGCCATCAGTGAGTCGGGCCAGGATACGCAGCATTTT CAISESGQDTQHF
many TRBJ2-1 TRBV7-2 TRBD2 TGTGCCAGCAGCCAACCGGGACTAGCATCCGGTGCGTTCTTC CASSQPGLASGAFF
few TRBJ1-1 TRBV27 . TGTGCCAGCAACCGTGAGGGGCCGGGTGGCACTGAAGCTTTCTTT CASNREGPGGTEAFF
many TRBJ2-5 TRBV7-2 . TGTGCCAGCACCCTGGGGCAGTCGAGGTGGGGGGAGACCCAGTACTTC CASTLGQSRWGETQYF
many TRBJ2-7 TRBV12-3/TRBV12-4 . TGTGCCAGCAGTTTCCAGGCTTCCTACGAGCAGTACTTC CASSFQASYEQYF
many TRBJ1-4 TRBV18 . TGTGCCAGCTCACCACCCCCACCTTCCCCCGAAAAACTGTTTTTT CASSPPPPSPEKLFF
many TRBJ1-4 TRBV5-5 TRBD1 TGTGCCAGCAGCACCGGACAGGGGGAATATGAAAAACTGTTTTTT CASSTGQGEYEKLFF
many TRBJ2-3 TRBV19 . TGTGCCACCCGAGGGGGGGCCGCTAGCACAGATACGCAGTATTTT CATRGGAASTDTQYF
many TRBJ1-2 TRBV5-1 TRBD1 TGCGCCAGCAGCTTTAGACAGGGCCCGCCTTATGGCTACACCTTC CASSFRQGPPYGYTF